This TCR beta chain was recovered during a study of CD8 T cells in ankylosing spondylitis. Study results and caveats: Earlier literature documents some of the motif variants in reactive arthritis synovial fluid and blood. As reported, disease-linked clones showed significant enrichment in matched ankylosing spondylitis synovial fluid.

Many counts were recorded for this clonotype. The target antigen is unknown. Unmatched junction bases numbered 5, after V lost 0 bases and J lost 6 bases. Germline V CDR1 and CDR2: SGHRS, YFSETQ. The CDR3 covers 15 residues. Making the TCR beta libraries involved quantitative 5'-RACE with molecular barcodes. TCRdb redid the calling of the 5' RACE reads with MiXCR, one entry per CDR3 protein. The top ten hold 12% of the sample, which has around 130,000 distinct CDR3 sequences, around 7% seen once. Sequences were obtained from blood, either unsorted or a sorted T cell fraction (not recorded which). The TCR comes from a male donor with ankylosing spondylitis or in good health (not recorded which). This chain joins TRBV5-1 and TRBJ2-2, with 7 bases aligning to TRBD1. CDR3 DNA sequence: TGCGCCAGCAGCTTGGAGGGGGCGCCTGCCGGGGAGCTGTTTTTT. This gives the protein CASSLEGAPAGELFF.